This T cell receptor beta chain emerged from a study of blood T cell repertoires in COVID-19. Germline CDR1 and CDR2: SGDLS and YYNGEE. The CDR3 has 18 amino acids. The V segment lost 3 bases and the J segment 0 bases; nucleotides outside the gene matches: 11. Methods used by the authors: Counts of nucleated cells, estimated from reference gene primer amplification, were obtained. Sequenced by immunoSEQ multiplex PCR; TCRdb stores in-frame clones only, minus some. V and J calls and clone size are given by that table; D and trimming were obtained from the DNA. The top ten clones hold roughly 1.7% of a sample with about 320,000 clones, about 87% of them seen once.

The sequence derives from a woman aged 25 to 39 with COVID-19, enrolled during active disease. The specimen was peripheral blood. The gene calls are TRBV9 and TRBJ2-1; 8 nucleotides agree with TRBD1. Written as DNA, the CDR3 is TGTGCCAGCAGCGGCCGGGACAGGTTCCTGAGCTCCTACAATGAGCAGTTCTTC. Translating gives CASSGRDRFLSSYNEQFF.